These 26 T cell receptor beta chains were all obtained from the same sample, sequenced in a study of cytomegalovirus exposure and HLA in healthy donors. Use of 60 Vbeta and 13 Jbeta primers characterized the PCR. Data came from immunoSEQ multiplex PCR; TCRdb stores just in-frame clones and leaves some out. Of some 120,000 clones listed, roughly four fifths are singletons. The sample consisted of PBMCs. Receptors originate from a woman in her forties in good health and CMV-seropositive.

The gene calls are TRBV7-2 and TRBJ1-4; 7 bases map to TRBD1. This CDR3 comprises 15 residues. Germline V CDR1 and CDR2: SGHTA, FQGNSA. Trimming removed 4 bases from V and 2 bases from J; junction bases left unmatched: 4. The DNA for the CDR3 is TGTGCCAGCAGCTACACACAGGGGACTAATGAAAAACTGTTTTTT. Translating gives CASSYTQGTNEKLFF.

The rearrangement uses TRBV2 and TRBJ2-1, with TRBD1 as a possible D gene (5 bases). V lost 9 bases to trimming and J lost 7 bases, with 16 bases between them. The germline gives CDR1 SNHLY, CDR2 FYNNEI. The length of the CDR3 is 13 residues. CDR3 sequence: CASSPDQGNEQFF. The CDR3 region has the DNA TGTGCCAGTTCCCCTGATCAGGGAAATGAGCAGTTCTTC.

J is TRBJ2-2 and V is TRBV30; a possible D gene is TRBD2 (7 bases). Deletions cut 2 bases from V and 2 bases from J, with 15 bases between. CDR3 length: 16 amino acids. Germline CDR1 reads GTSNPN; CDR2 reads SVGIG (reference sequence). The chain's CDR3 is CAWSSGGRVNTGELFF. The DNA for the CDR3 is TGTGCCTGGAGTTCGGGGGGCCGAGTAAACACCGGGGAGCTGTTTTTT.

This clone was counted a single time. The chain is built from TRBV9 and TRBJ2-1, with 8 bases identical to TRBD1. Trimming removed 3 bases from V and 6 bases from J; junction bases left unmatched: 8. From germline, CDR1 is SGDLS and CDR2 YYNGEE. The length of the CDR3 is 15 residues. CDR3 protein: CASSGGQGILNEQFF. As DNA, the CDR3 is TGTGCCAGCAGCGGCGGACAGGGCATCCTCAATGAGCAGTTCTTC.

The chain employs TRBV5-4 and TRBJ2-1, with 8 bases matching TRBD1. The CDR3 contains 15 residues. In germline, CDR1 is SGHNT, CDR2 YYREEE (reference sequence). With 4 bases clipped from V and 5 bases from J, the junction kept 8 bases outside the gene matches. CDR3 bases: TGTGCCAGCAGCCCTAGGACAGGGTCCCACAATGAGCAGTTCTTC. Its translation is CASSPRTGSHNEQFF.

The chain has TRBV6-5 and TRBJ2-2, with TRBD2 identical over 9 bases. Germline CDR1 and CDR2: MNHEY and SVGAGI. The V gene end was trimmed by 0 bases and the J gene end by 4 bases; junction bases not matched to a gene: 3. The CDR3 is 16 amino acids. Written as DNA, the CDR3 is TGTGCCAGCAGTTACTCCGGCGGGGGGGCCACCGGGGAGCTGTTTTTT. Its protein is CASSYSGGGATGELFF.

The V gene is TRBV4-3, the J gene TRBJ1-1; the match to TRBD1 covers 10 bases. CDR1 and CDR2 from the germline V gene are LGHNA and YSLEER. With V trimmed by 2 bases and J by 6 bases, 6 bases remained unmatched. CDR3 size: 15 residues. The CDR3 DNA is TGCGCCAGCAGCCAATCCATCGGACAGGGGGCTGAAGCTTTCTTT. Translated: CASSQSIGQGAEAFF.

This clone is a singleton in its sample. The rearrangement uses TRBV9 and TRBJ2-7, with 7 nucleotides matching TRBD2. Germline loops: CDR1 SGDLS, CDR2 YYNGEE. V lost 3 bases and J lost 6; bases outside the gene matches: 6. There are 13 residues in the CDR3. CDR3 nucleotides: TGTGCCAGCAGCGCCGGGGGGAGTGGCGAGCAGTACTTC. As protein: CASSAGGSGEQYF. Supplemented by reference TRBV9 and TRBJ2-7, the full variable domain reads DSGVTQTPKHLITATGQRVTLRCSPRSGDLSVYWYQQSLDQGLQFLIQYYNGEERAKGNILERFSAQQFPDLHSELNLSSLELGDSALYFCASSAGGSGEQYFGPGTRLTVT.

V gene TRBV6-1 combines with J gene TRBJ2-2, with unresolved D. V lost 6 bases to trimming and J lost 9 bases, with 14 bases between them. The CDR3 has 13 amino acids. Germline V gives CDR1 MNHNS, CDR2 SASEGT. The CDR3 region is CASSESLFWELFF. In DNA form, the CDR3 reads TGTGCCAGCAGCGAATCTCTCTTTTGGGAGCTGTTTTTT.

The chain combines TRBV7-3 with TRBJ2-5, with a possible D match to TRBD1 (6 bases). CDR3 length equals 14 residues. The V end was cut by 5 bases, the J end by 1 base, with 11 bases between. Germline V gene data show CDR1 as SGHTA and CDR2 as FQGTGA. The CDR3 DNA is TGTGCCAGCAGCCTACAGGGCGGCCAAGAGACCCAGTACTTC. Protein: CASSLQGGQETQYF.

V usage is TRBV4-3 and J usage is TRBJ1-2; 10 bases match TRBD1. CDR3 length: 13 residues. Germline CDR1 and CDR2: LGHNA and YSLEER. Trimming cost V 4 bases and J 4 bases; bases outside gene matches: 0. CDR3 amino acids: CASSRTGGYGYTF. The CDR3 coding sequence is TGCGCCAGCAGCCGGACAGGGGGCTATGGCTACACCTTC.

In this sample, this clone turned up once. The rearrangement uses TRBV6-5 and TRBJ1-2, with TRBD1 identical over 9 bases. The junction had 10 bases not matched to a gene; V was cut back by 6 bases and J by 11 bases. The CDR3 spans 13 residues. Germline V gene data show CDR1 as MNHEY and CDR2 as SVGAGI. This CDR3 reads CASSSRDRASYTF. CDR3 nucleotide sequence: TGTGCCAGCAGCTCCCGGGACAGGGCTTCATACACCTTC.

The CDR3 DNA is TGTGCCAGCAGTTTGGGGGACAGGACTAAAGAGACCCAGTACTTC. Protein: CASSLGDRTKETQYF. This chain joins TRBV28 and TRBJ2-5; 8 nucleotides agree with TRBD1. The length of the CDR3 is 15 residues. CDR1 is MDHEN and CDR2 is SYDVKM in the germline V gene. V lost 3 bases and J lost 3; bases outside the gene matches: 6.

The chain carries TRBV6-4 and TRBJ1-1; D possibly corresponds to TRBD1 (5 bases). This CDR3 is 13 amino acids long. V lost 6 bases to trimming and J lost 4 bases, with 12 bases between them. The V gene's germline CDR1 is MRHNA and CDR2 SNTAGT. As DNA, the CDR3 is TGTGCCAGCAGCGTCAGGGTAGGCACTGAAGCTTTCTTT. Translated, it gives CASSVRVGTEAFF.

The genes are TRBV2 and TRBJ2-1; no clear D. Germline lookup yields CDR1 SNHLY and CDR2 FYNNEI. The V end was cut by 9 bases, the J end by 0 bases, with 9 bases between. The CDR3 spans 13 residues. The CDR3 loop is CASGEDSYNEQFF. CDR3 nucleotides: TGTGCCAGTGGTGAGGACTCCTACAATGAGCAGTTCTTC. The entire variable domain, with the rest obtained from reference TRBV2 and TRBJ2-1, is as follows: EPEVTQTPSHQVTQMGQEVILRCVPISNHLYFYWYRQILGQKVEFLVSFYNNEISEKSEIFDDQFSVERPDGSNFTLKIRSTKLEDSAMYFCASGEDSYNEQFFGPGTRLTVL.

The rearrangement joins TRBV19 to TRBJ2-1; TRBD2 aligns across 7 bases. Trimming cost V 5 bases and J 3 bases; bases outside gene matches: 7. Germline V CDR1 and CDR2: LNHDA, SQIVND (reference sequence). CDR3 size: 15 residues. The CDR3 sequence: CASSPRGGSYNEQFF. The CDR3, as DNA: TGTGCCAGTAGTCCTCGTGGCGGGAGCTACAATGAGCAGTTCTTC.

The rearrangement uses TRBV7-3 and TRBJ2-6, with D maybe TRBD2 (5 bases). The V end was cut by 0 bases, the J end by 0 bases, with 6 bases between. CDR1 and CDR2 (germline): SGHTA, FQGTGA. The length of the CDR3 is 16 residues. Here the CDR3 reads CASSLTGGSGANVLTF. The CDR3 coding sequence is TGTGCCAGCAGCTTAACAGGAGGCTCTGGGGCCAACGTCCTGACTTTC.

The rearrangement uses TRBV18 and TRBJ1-1, with D unclear. Trimming left V 1 base short and J 1 base short, with 22 bases between. The CDR3 sequence is 19 residues long. Germline-derived CDR1 and CDR2 are KGHSH and LQKENI. CDR3 in amino acids: CASSPRYGSLQDQNTEAFF. CDR3 sequence (DNA): TGTGCCAGCTCACCACGCTACGGGTCGCTCCAAGACCAGAACACTGAAGCTTTCTTT.

The V gene is TRBV4-3, the J gene TRBJ2-7; 7 bases line up with TRBD2. With 3 bases clipped from V and 2 bases from J, the junction kept 13 bases outside the gene matches. CDR3 length: 17 residues. CDR1 is LGHNA and CDR2 is YSLEER in the germline V gene. The CDR3 sequence is CASSQDRREDSTYEQYF. In nucleotides, the CDR3 is TGCGCCAGCAGCCAGGATCGCCGGGAGGATAGCACCTACGAGCAGTACTTC.

J is TRBJ2-3 and V is TRBV4-2; 11 bases match TRBD2. The CDR3 contains 16 residues. CDR1 is LGHNA, CDR2 YNFKEQ, per germline. Germline trimming cut 0 bases from V and 4 bases from J; bases unmatched to any gene: 3. CDR3 nucleotides: TGTGCCAGCAGCCAAGAGGTAGCGGGAGGGCCAGATACGCAGTATTTT. Protein product: CASSQEVAGGPDTQYF.

The J gene is TRBJ1-5, the V gene TRBV4-3; the D is unclear. The germline CDR1 and CDR2 sequences are LGHNA and YSLEER. Trimming took off 0 bases at V and 7 bases at J, with 25 bases between the two ends. The CDR3 loop spans 19 amino acids. CDR3 in DNA: TGCGCCAGCAGCCAAGAAGCGTCGGCAGGATGGCGGGGTATCCAGCCCCAGCATTTT. This translates into CASSQEASAGWRGIQPQHF.

The rearrangement links TRBV6-6 to TRBJ1-5; no reliable D call. This CDR3 contains 12 residues. Germline CDR1 MNHNY, CDR2 SVGAGI (reference sequence). The V end was cut by 10 bases, the J end by 11 bases, with 18 bases between. The CDR3 DNA reads as TGTGCCACCAGCCCCGGCCAGAGGGCCCAGCATTTT. It translates to CATSPGQRAQHF.

This clone has a single count. This rearrangement joins TRBV30 to TRBJ2-6; no reliable D call. With 4 bases removed from V and 0 bases from J, the gap between germline ends came to 10 bases. The CDR3 extends over 15 amino acids. Looked up from germline, CDR1 is GTSNPN and CDR2 is SVGIG (reference sequence). The DNA of the CDR3 is TGTGCCTGGACCCCTCTTAGCTCTGGGGCCAACGTCCTGACTTTC. It translates to CAWTPLSSGANVLTF.

This clone has a handful of counts. The chain combines TRBV9 with TRBJ1-2; 9 nucleotides match TRBD1. The CDR3 is 16 amino acids. CDR1 and CDR2 from the germline V gene are SGDLS and YYNGEE. The junction had 8 bases not matched to a gene; V was cut back by 0 bases and J by 5 bases. The chain's CDR3 is CASSVGSGTGRYGYTF. In DNA, the CDR3 is TGTGCCAGCAGCGTAGGTTCCGGGACAGGGAGGTATGGCTACACCTTC.

V and J are TRBV30 and TRBJ2-5; possible D gene TRBD1, 7 bases. Germline assignment: CDR1 GTSNPN and CDR2 SVGIG (reference sequence). This CDR3 region has 15 residues. V lost 0 bases, J lost 5 bases, and 16 bases lay in between. The DNA for the CDR3 is TGTGCCTGGAGTGTATCGACAGGGAGGTGGGAGACCCAGTACTTC. As protein: CAWSVSTGRWETQYF.

The chain has TRBV15 and TRBJ2-3; 11 bases are shared with TRBD2. The CDR3 runs to 14 residues. V was clipped by 5 bases and J by 3 bases; unmatched bases: 1. The germline V gene has CDR1 LNHNV and CDR2 YYDKDF (reference sequence). CDR3: CATSLAGGTDTQYF. The CDR3 region has the DNA TGTGCCACCAGCTTAGCGGGAGGGACAGATACGCAGTATTTT.